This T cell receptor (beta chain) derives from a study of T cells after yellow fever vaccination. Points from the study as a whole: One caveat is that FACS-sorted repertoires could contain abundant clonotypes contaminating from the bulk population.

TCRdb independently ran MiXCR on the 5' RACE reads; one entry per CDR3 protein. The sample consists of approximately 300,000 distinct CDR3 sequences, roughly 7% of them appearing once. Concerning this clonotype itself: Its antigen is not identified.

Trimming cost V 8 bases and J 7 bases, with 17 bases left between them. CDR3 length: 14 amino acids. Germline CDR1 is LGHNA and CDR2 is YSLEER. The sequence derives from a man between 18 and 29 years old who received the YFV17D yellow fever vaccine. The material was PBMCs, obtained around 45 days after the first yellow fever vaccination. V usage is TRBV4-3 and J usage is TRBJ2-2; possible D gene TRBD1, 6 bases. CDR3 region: CASGGRVESGELFF. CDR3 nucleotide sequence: TGCGCCAGCGGGGGCAGGGTAGAGAGCGGGGAGCTGTTTTTT.